The 12 T cell receptor beta chains below all came from one sample that was sequenced in a study of T cells after yellow fever vaccination (dated by TCRdb to about 2019). The meaning of the sample's treatment or condition label: live attenuated yellow fever vaccine strain. Library creation used 5' RACE. The sequencer was an Illumina HiSeq 2500. The public reads were reanalyzed by TCRdb: fastp trimming at Q25, MiXCR alignment, in-frame beta chains only. Every CDR3 protein is listed once, alongside the most common genes and DNA of its rows. The sample data list about 58,000 distinct CDR3 sequences, and around 6.9% of these were observed just once. Together, the top ten hold roughly 40% of the sample. The specimen was CD8+ T cells sorted from PBMCs, collected on the day of the first yellow fever vaccination. These receptors were obtained from a man younger than 35 who received the YFV17D yellow fever vaccine.

The chain uses TRBV5-6 and TRBJ1-4; TRBD1 is a possible D gene (6 bases). The CDR3 is made up of 15 amino acids. Trimming pared 2 bases from V and 2 bases from J, leaving 10 bases between. Germline CDR1 and CDR2: SGHDT and YYEEEE. CDR3 in DNA: TGTGCCAGCAGCTTAACAGGGAGGACTAATGAAAAACTGTTTTTT. It yields the protein CASSLTGRTNEKLFF.

This clonotype was counted at least ten times. J is TRBJ2-3 and V is TRBV29-1, with 7 bases aligning to TRBD1. The V gene's germline CDR1 is SQVTM and CDR2 ANQGSEA. After removal of 5 bases from V and 6 bases from J, the junction contained 11 bases not matched to a gene. The CDR3 totals 14 residues. The CDR3 here is CSVTGETSSDTQYF. CDR3 nucleotides: TGCAGCGTTACAGGGGAAACGAGCAGCGATACGCAGTATTTT.

This clonotype was counted a few times. The chain has TRBV5-5 and TRBJ1-3; D gene uncertain. Germline assignment: CDR1 SGHKS and CDR2 YYEKEE (reference sequence). Trimming pared 0 bases from V and 1 base from J, leaving 11 bases between. This CDR3 is built from 16 residues. The CDR3 nucleotides read TGTGCCAGCAGCTTGGCCCCCGGATATTCTGGAAACACCATATATTTT. Its translation: CASSLAPGYSGNTIYF.

This clonotype was found a few times. This rearrangement joins TRBV6-2 or TRBV6-3 to TRBJ2-1; D unresolved. Germline V gene sequence: CDR1 MNHEY, CDR2 SVGEGT. The CDR3 is 13 residues long. Between the trimmed V and J ends, which lost 8 bases and 0 bases, there was a span of 8 bases. CDR3 in DNA: TGTGCCAGCCAAGGGCGCTCCTACAATGAGCAGTTCTTC. Protein: CASQGRSYNEQFF.

This clonotype was seen many times. The CDR3 is CASSLGRPANEKLFF. The CDR3, as DNA: TGCGCCAGCAGCTTGGGTAGGCCGGCTAATGAAAAACTGTTTTTT. V gene TRBV5-1 combines with J gene TRBJ1-4, with D unresolved. Germline V gene lookup returns CDR1 SGHRS and CDR2 YFSETQ. The CDR3 contains 15 residues. Trimming took off 0 bases at V and 3 bases at J, with 9 bases between the two ends.

A few counts support this clonotype. The chain carries TRBV5-1 and TRBJ1-4; 9 nucleotides align to TRBD1. The length of the CDR3 is 14 residues. V trimming: 2 bases; J trimming: 10 bases; junction bases outside the gene matches: 6. Germline CDR1 and CDR2: SGHRS and YFSETQ. CDR3 bases: TGCGCCAGCAGCTTTTGGACAGGGGAAGGAAAACTGTTTTTT. Its translation is CASSFWTGEGKLFF.

CDR3 sequence reads: CASSLRGGTGELFF. For the CDR3, the DNA is TGTGCCAGCAGCTTACGAGGGGGAACCGGGGAGCTGTTTTTT. The chain employs TRBV7-9 and TRBJ2-2; D possibly corresponds to TRBD1 (6 bases). The germline gives CDR1 SEHNR, CDR2 FQNEAQ (reference sequence). The CDR3 is 14 residues long. V lost 2 bases and J lost 5, with 9 bases in between. The full variable domain, in which reference TRBV7-9 and TRBJ2-2 provide the parts outside the CDR3, is DTGVSQNPRHKITKRGQNVTFRCDPISEHNRLYWYRQTLGQGPEFLTYFQNEAQLEKSRLLSDRFSAERPKGSFSTLEIQRTEQGDSAMYLCASSLRGGTGELFFGEGSRLTVL.

V gene TRBV4-2 combines with J gene TRBJ2-7; TRBD2 is a possible D gene (6 bases). CDR1 and CDR2 from the germline V gene are LGHNA and YNFKEQ. V lost 1 base and J lost 3, with 10 bases in between. The CDR3 consists of 14 residues. CDR3 amino acids: CASSQGRGLYEQYF. In DNA, the CDR3 is TGTGCCAGCAGCCAAGGAAGGGGACTCTACGAGCAGTACTTC.

Many counts were recorded for this clonotype. V usage is TRBV29-1 and J usage is TRBJ2-1, with D perhaps TRBD1 (6 bases). V was cut by 7 bases and J by 5 bases, with 21 bases left in between. The CDR3 contains 15 residues. The V gene's germline CDR1 is SQVTM and CDR2 ANQGSEA. CDR3 nucleotide sequence: TGCAGCGCCAATCCTAGGGGGTGGATAGACAATGAGCAGTTCTTC. Translation gives CSANPRGWIDNEQFF.

This clonotype was counted ten times or more. The chain has TRBV15 and TRBJ2-2; 9 positions agree with TRBD2. Germline CDR1 is LNHNV and CDR2 is YYDKDF (reference sequence). V trimming: 0 bases; J trimming: 3 bases; junction bases outside the gene matches: 8. The CDR3 covers 18 residues. CDR3 in DNA: TGTGCCACCAGCAGAGAGGCGGGACTAGCAGTCGACACCGGGGAGCTGTTTTTT. It specifies CATSREAGLAVDTGELFF.

As to this clonotype: A much larger clone lies one base from this, so it may be a read error. The rearrangement joins TRBV11-2 to TRBJ2-1, with TRBD2 matching 8 bases. The CDR3 consists of 16 residues. CDR1 is SGHAT, CDR2 FQNNGV, per germline. As DNA, the CDR3 is TGTGCCATCAGCTTAGGGGCTAGCGGGTCTAACAATGAGCAGTTCTTC. Translated, it gives CAISLGASGSNNEQFF.

The rearrangement joins TRBV3-1 to TRBJ2-5, with 7 bases fitting TRBD2. Trimming removed 11 bases from V and 1 base from J; junction bases left unmatched: 13. The CDR3 consists of 15 residues. Germline values: CDR1 LGHDT, CDR2 YNNKEL (reference sequence). As DNA, the CDR3 is TGTGCCTGCTGCCTCGATAGCGGGTTCCAAGAGACCCAGTACTTC. Protein product: CACCLDSGFQETQYF.